The 18 T cell receptor beta chains listed next were all sequenced from one sample in a study of cytomegalovirus exposure and HLA in healthy donors. The PCR had 60 Vbeta and 13 Jbeta primers. Method: immunoSEQ multiplex PCR; TCRdb's copy keeps in-frame clones and lacks some. This table holds around 150,000 clones, around 78% found once. The sample comprised PBMCs. These TCRs come from a male donor in good health and CMV-seronegative.

The J gene is TRBJ2-1, the V gene TRBV5-1; D remains unclear. Germline CDR1 is SGHRS and CDR2 is YFSETQ. The V end was cut by 0 bases, the J end by 5 bases, with 9 bases between. CDR3 length: 14 amino acids. CDR3 protein: CASSLAVRNNEQFF. The CDR3 nucleotides are TGCGCCAGCAGCTTGGCCGTCAGAAACAATGAGCAGTTCTTC.

This rearrangement joins TRBV12-5 to TRBJ2-7, with 10 positions matching TRBD2. Germline CDR1 LGHNT, CDR2 FRNRAP. Trimming removed 3 bases from V and 4 bases from J; junction bases left unmatched: 6. CDR3 length: 15 amino acids. The CDR3 region has the DNA TGTGCTAGTGGTTTCTACATAGCGGGGGGATACGAGCAGTACTTC. It codes for CASGFYIAGGYEQYF.

The rearrangement links TRBV15 to TRBJ2-5, with 7 bases that match TRBD2. The CDR3 is 16 residues long. The V gene end was trimmed by 1 base and the J gene end by 2 bases; junction bases not matched to a gene: 7. The germline V gene has CDR1 LNHNV and CDR2 YYDKDF (reference sequence). CDR3 in amino acids: CATSRGPGLNQETQYF. CDR3 DNA sequence: TGTGCCACCAGCAGAGGCCCGGGACTAAATCAAGAGACCCAGTACTTC.

CDR3 protein: CASRNPRRKGQSNTGELFF. In DNA form, the CDR3 reads TGTGCCAGCAGAAATCCCCGGCGTAAGGGACAAAGTAACACCGGGGAGCTGTTTTTT. The V gene is TRBV7-8, the J gene TRBJ2-2; a weak D match, TRBD1 (6 bases). V lost 6 bases and J lost 2, with 25 bases in between. CDR3 size: 19 residues. From germline, CDR1 is SGHVS and CDR2 FQNEAQ.

The DNA for the CDR3 is TGTGCCAGCAGCTTAGCGCAGAGCGAGCAGTACTTC. It encodes CASSLAQSEQYF. V usage is TRBV7-6 and J usage is TRBJ2-5; no clear D gene. The closer fit of TRBJ2-7 to the DNA end suggests the J call may be wrong. CDR1 SGHVS and CDR2 FNYEAQ come from the germline V gene. CDR3 size: 12 residues.

The chain employs TRBV5-1 and TRBJ2-3; D may be TRBD1 (5 bases). There are 15 residues in the CDR3. V lost 4 bases and J lost 0, with 12 bases in between. Germline V gene data show CDR1 as SGHRS and CDR2 as YFSETQ. For the CDR3, the DNA is TGCGCCAGCAGCCCAGGACATTCTAGCACAGATACGCAGTATTTT. Translated, it gives CASSPGHSSTDTQYF.

The chain employs TRBV2 and TRBJ1-2; 7 bases align to TRBD1. The CDR3 length is 13 residues. Germline-derived CDR1 and CDR2 are SNHLY and FYNNEI. The trim removed 3 bases at V and 8 bases at J, leaving 6 bases unmatched. CDR3: CASSDYRGEGYTF. The CDR3 DNA reads TGTGCCAGCAGTGACTACAGGGGTGAAGGCTACACCTTC.

The J gene is TRBJ2-2, the V gene TRBV14; TRBD1 might be the D (5 bases). Germline CDR1 is SGHDN and CDR2 is FVKESK. The CDR3 covers 15 residues. Trimming left V 1 base short and J 1 base short, with 7 bases between. CDR3 residues: CASSQGQGNTGELFF. The CDR3 DNA sequence: TGTGCCAGCAGCCAAGGGCAGGGGAACACCGGGGAGCTGTTTTTT.

The chain uses TRBV6-1 and TRBJ2-7; no firm D call. The CDR3 is 14 amino acids. Germline assignment: CDR1 MNHNS and CDR2 SASEGT. The V end was cut by 3 bases, the J end by 3 bases, with 12 bases between. The CDR3 here is CASSDLGAVYEQYF. DNA of the CDR3: TGTGCCAGCAGTGATTTGGGTGCGGTCTACGAGCAGTACTTC.

In its sample, this clone was seen a few times. The rearrangement uses TRBV11-2 and TRBJ2-7, with TRBD2 matching 10 bases. Germline values: CDR1 SGHAT, CDR2 FQNNGV. The trim removed 5 bases at V and 6 bases at J, leaving 10 bases unmatched. The CDR3 loop spans 15 amino acids. The CDR3: CASSPSPGTSAEQYF. CDR3 bases: TGTGCCAGCAGCCCTAGCCCCGGGACTAGCGCCGAGCAGTACTTC.

This clone was counted a few times. This chain links TRBV9 with TRBJ2-7; a weak D match, TRBD2 (6 bases). This CDR3 contains 17 residues. The V gene's germline CDR1 is SGDLS and CDR2 YYNGEE. V lost 0 bases and J 3 bases, leaving 19 bases between the germline ends. The CDR3 protein is CASSVGISGTGGYEQYF. In DNA, the CDR3 is TGTGCCAGCAGCGTAGGGATCTCGGGGACCGGGGGCTACGAGCAGTACTTC. Combining the CDR3 with reference TRBV9 and TRBJ2-7 gives the whole variable domain DSGVTQTPKHLITATGQRVTLRCSPRSGDLSVYWYQQSLDQGLQFLIQYYNGEERAKGNILERFSAQQFPDLHSELNLSSLELGDSALYFCASSVGISGTGGYEQYFGPGTRLTVT.

The rearrangement joins TRBV4-1 to TRBJ1-5, with 7 positions matching TRBD1. Germline-derived CDR1 and CDR2 are MGHRA and YSYEKL. V lost 0 bases and J lost 3; bases outside the gene matches: 5. The CDR3 is 16 residues long. The chain's CDR3 is CASSQDRTGVNQPQHF. The CDR3 nucleotides read TGCGCCAGCAGCCAAGATCGAACAGGGGTCAATCAGCCCCAGCATTTT.

The sample holds a few counts of this clone. The chain combines TRBV2 with TRBJ1-4; no reliable D call. The CDR3 covers 13 residues. The V end lost 8 bases, the J end lost 2 bases, and 9 bases lay between the germline ends. The germline gives CDR1 SNHLY, CDR2 FYNNEI. The CDR3 DNA reads TGTGCCAGCCAAAATCCCACTAATGAAAAACTGTTTTTT. It specifies CASQNPTNEKLFF.

The rearrangement joins TRBV6-5 to TRBJ2-5, with 8 positions matching TRBD1. J gave up 1 base and V 6 bases, and 4 bases lay outside the gene matches. CDR3 length: 14 residues. Germline loops: CDR1 MNHEY, CDR2 SVGAGI. The CDR3 protein is CASSRGTGQETQYF. CDR3 nucleotides: TGTGCCAGCAGCCGGGGGACAGGCCAAGAGACCCAGTACTTC.

This chain connects TRBV2 to TRBJ1-5, with 7 bases that match TRBD1. The V gene end was trimmed by 7 bases and the J gene end by 5 bases; junction bases not matched to a gene: 5. This CDR3 is built from 13 residues. Germline values: CDR1 SNHLY, CDR2 FYNNEI. CDR3 coding DNA: TGTGCCAGCAATAGACAGGGAGATCAGCCCCAGCATTTT. Protein product: CASNRQGDQPQHF.

The rearrangement links TRBV15 to TRBJ2-1; D is perhaps TRBD2 (5 bases). Trimming removed 3 bases at V and 2 bases at J, with 17 bases between. CDR3 length: 17 residues. Germline lookup yields CDR1 LNHNV and CDR2 YYDKDF (reference sequence). The CDR3 protein is CATSSGGSQEPYNEQFF. CDR3 bases: TGTGCCACCAGCAGTGGAGGCAGCCAGGAGCCCTACAATGAGCAGTTCTTC.

This sequence joins TRBV30 and TRBJ1-4, with D uncertain. This CDR3 region has 17 residues. From germline, CDR1 is GTSNPN and CDR2 SVGIG (reference sequence). Trimming removed 0 bases from V and 7 bases from J, with 21 bases in between. The CDR3 protein is CAWSVLWRDGVTEKLFF. DNA of the CDR3: TGTGCCTGGAGTGTACTTTGGCGCGATGGAGTCACTGAAAAACTGTTTTTT.

The rearrangement joins TRBV7-3 to TRBJ2-2; 8 bases align to TRBD2. The CDR3 totals 15 residues. Germline V gives CDR1 SGHTA, CDR2 FQGTGA. With V trimmed by 4 bases and J by 4 bases, 5 bases remained unmatched. The DNA for the CDR3 is TGTGCCAGCAGCTCCAGCGGGGGCGGCACCGGGGAGCTGTTTTTT. As protein: CASSSSGGGTGELFF. Combining the CDR3 with reference TRBV7-3 and TRBJ2-2 gives the whole variable domain GAGVSQTPSNKVTEKGKYVELRCDPISGHTALYWYRQSLGQGPEFLIYFQGTGAADDSGLPNDRFFAVRPEGSVSTLKIQRTERGDSAVYLCASSSSGGGTGELFFGEGSRLTVL.